A single sample gave rise to the 28 T cell receptor beta chains below, sequenced in a study of T cell responses to AZD1222 COVID-19 vaccine. The table came from immunoSEQ multiplex PCR; TCRdb's copy has only in-frame clones and leaves some out. This sample has more than 85,000 clones, with roughly 92% found just once. Sequenced material: peripheral blood, taken on day 0 of AZD1222 vaccination. The receptors come from an adult in good health.

This chain joins TRBV3-1 (or the pseudogene TRBV3-2) and TRBJ1-6; a possible D gene is TRBD1 (6 bases). V gave up 4 bases and J gave up 10 bases, with 17 bases separating them. Germline loops: CDR1 LGHDT, CDR2 YNNKEL (reference sequence). CDR3 length equals 15 residues. This chain's CDR3 is CASSPPGQWVSPLHF. The CDR3 nucleotides read TGTGCCAGCAGCCCTCCGGGACAATGGGTATCACCCCTCCACTTT.

The V and J genes are TRBV24-1 and TRBJ2-2; D gene ambiguous. V was shortened by 3 bases and J by 3 bases, with 7 bases between the two germline ends. In germline, CDR1 is KGHDR, CDR2 SFDVKD. The CDR3 spans 14 residues. CDR3 coding DNA: TGTGCCACCAGTGATACGATCTACACCGGGGAGCTGTTTTTT. This translates into CATSDTIYTGELFF.

The rearrangement uses TRBV6-2 or TRBV6-3 and TRBJ1-6; perhaps TRBD1 as D (5 bases). V was clipped by 2 bases and J by 5 bases, with 7 bases between them. This CDR3 is 14 amino acids long. Germline V gene sequence: CDR1 MNHEY, CDR2 SVGEGT. The CDR3 region has the DNA TGTGCCAGCAGTTACGGGGGGGATAATTCACCCCTCCACTTT. This gives the protein CASSYGGDNSPLHF.

This clone appeared once. This sequence joins TRBV9 and TRBJ2-2; D is unclear. The germline V gene encodes CDR1 SGDLS and CDR2 YYNGEE. Trimming shortened V by 0 bases and J by 6 bases, and 6 bases separated the two germline ends. CDR3 length: 13 residues. The CDR3: CASSVVVAGELFF. The CDR3 bases are TGTGCCAGCAGCGTAGTGGTAGCCGGGGAGCTGTTTTTT.

The chain links TRBV4-1 to TRBJ1-1; TRBD1 is a possible D gene (5 bases). The CDR3 loop spans 16 amino acids. CDR1 and CDR2 from the germline V gene are MGHRA and YSYEKL. Trimming shortened V by 4 bases and J by 4 bases, and 19 bases separated the two germline ends. CDR3 coding DNA: TGCGCCAGCAGCCGGGGTACTGGGGCAGGGACCACTGAAGCTTTCTTT. As protein: CASSRGTGAGTTEAFF.

The count of this clone is one. This chain uses TRBV7-9 with TRBJ1-2, with no clear D. V lost 3 bases, J lost 5 bases, and 10 bases lay in between. This CDR3 is 13 amino acids long. CDR1 is SEHNR, CDR2 FQNEAQ, per germline (reference sequence). The CDR3 protein is CASSLRVGYGYTF. The CDR3 DNA is TGTGCCAGCAGCTTGAGGGTTGGGTATGGCTACACCTTC.

The chain joins TRBV11-2 to TRBJ2-5; D is ambiguous. Germline CDR1 SGHAT, CDR2 FQNNGV. This CDR3 comprises 15 residues. Trimming pared 0 bases from V and 4 bases from J, leaving 12 bases between. The CDR3 DNA sequence: TGTGCCAGCAGCTTAGATCTCGGGCGAGGAGAGACCCAGTACTTC. It is translated as CASSLDLGRGETQYF. The full variable domain, with the rest looked up from reference TRBV11-2 and TRBJ2-5, is EAGVAQSPRYKIIEKRQSVAFWCNPISGHATLYWYQQILGQGPKLLIQFQNNGVVDDSQLPKDRFSAERLKGVDSTLKIQPAKLEDSAVYLCASSLDLGRGETQYFGPGTRLLVL.

This sequence joins TRBV30 and TRBJ2-1, with D possibly matching TRBD1 (6 bases). The CDR3 contains 15 residues. Trimming shortened V by 7 bases and J by 2 bases, and 18 bases separated the two germline ends. CDR1 and CDR2 (germline): GTSNPN, SVGIG (reference sequence). CDR3 residues: CASNPVEGAYNEQFF. Written as DNA, the CDR3 is TGTGCCTCAAACCCTGTTGAGGGGGCCTACAATGAGCAGTTCTTC.

The chain links TRBV9 to TRBJ2-1; 13 nucleotides align to TRBD2. Per germline, CDR1 SGDLS and CDR2 YYNGEE. V shed 3 bases, J shed 4 bases, and the junction held 4 bases outside the gene matches. This CDR3 region has 16 residues. Written as DNA, the CDR3 is TGTGCCAGCAGCGGAAGGACTAGCGGGAGATACAATGAGCAGTTCTTC. This translates into CASSGRTSGRYNEQFF.

The rearrangement uses TRBV10-1 and TRBJ1-2, with TRBD1 matching over 9 bases. The J segment lost 9 bases and the V segment lost 5 bases, leaving 10 bases of the junction unmatched. The CDR3 spans 14 residues. The germline V gene encodes CDR1 WNHNN and CDR2 SYGVQD (reference sequence). CDR3 amino acids: CASSPTGQGRSYTF. CDR3 nucleotide sequence: TGCGCCAGCAGTCCCACGGGACAGGGCCGTAGCTACACCTTC.

This chain links TRBV2 with TRBJ1-5, with 7 nucleotides matching TRBD1. Trimming at V came to 6 bases and at J to 2 bases, leaving 7 bases not matched to a gene. The CDR3 contains 15 residues. Per germline, CDR1 SNHLY and CDR2 FYNNEI. CDR3 nucleotides: TGTGCCAGCAGCAATACAGGGGTTCGCAATCAGCCCCAGCATTTT. Protein product: CASSNTGVRNQPQHF.

In the case of this clone: Other nucleotide sequences in the sample specify the same CDR3. V and J are TRBV19 and TRBJ2-1, with D perhaps TRBD2 (6 bases). V was trimmed by 6 bases and J by 0 bases, leaving 9 bases between them. The germline gives CDR1 LNHDA, CDR2 SQIVND (reference sequence). This CDR3 region has 14 residues. CDR3 DNA sequence: TGTGCCAGTAGACCTAGCGCCTCCTACAATGAGCAGTTCTTC. Translation gives CASRPSASYNEQFF.

The rearrangement links TRBV28 to TRBJ1-4; D gene uncertain. CDR1 is MDHEN and CDR2 is SYDVKM in the germline V gene. This CDR3 is built from 15 residues. V lost 3 bases and J 5 bases, leaving 13 bases between the germline ends. DNA of the CDR3: TGTGCCAGCAGTTTCGGGCGGCAGAGGAATGAAAAACTGTTTTTT. The encoded protein is CASSFGRQRNEKLFF. Based on the CDR3 plus reference TRBV28 and TRBJ1-4, the full variable domain is DVKVTQSSRYLVKRTGEKVFLECVQDMDHENMFWYRQDPGLGLRLIYFSYDVKMKEKGDIPEGYSVSREKKERFSLILESASTNQTSMYLCASSFGRQRNEKLFFGSGTQLSVL.

The chain employs TRBV4-2 and TRBJ1-2; 10 bases agree with TRBD1. This CDR3 has 16 residues. The J segment lost 3 bases and the V segment lost 4 bases, leaving 8 bases of the junction unmatched. Germline CDR1 reads LGHNA; CDR2 reads YNFKEQ. The CDR3 is CASSPQGGQGHYGYTF. The CDR3 nucleotides read TGTGCCAGCAGCCCTCAAGGGGGACAGGGGCACTATGGCTACACCTTC.

The chain combines TRBV7-2 with TRBJ1-1, with D uncertain. The CDR3 spans 13 residues. CDR1 SGHTA and CDR2 FQGNSA come from the germline V gene. Trimming took 3 bases from V and 2 from J, leaving 7 bases between them. The CDR3 DNA reads TGTGCCAGCAGCTTGCAGAGTAACACTGAAGCTTTCTTT. This sequence encodes CASSLQSNTEAFF. The full variable domain, in which reference TRBV7-2 and TRBJ1-1 provide the parts outside the CDR3, is GAGVSQSPSNKVTEKGKDVELRCDPISGHTALYWYRQSLGQGLEFLIYFQGNSAPDKSGLPSDRFSAERTGGSVSTLTIQRTQQEDSAVYLCASSLQSNTEAFFGQGTRLTVV.

The chain employs TRBV30 and TRBJ1-6; D gene uncertain. Trimming cost V 2 bases and J 9 bases, with 5 bases left between them. Germline V lookup: CDR1 GTSNPN, CDR2 SVGIG (reference sequence). This CDR3 comprises 11 residues. CDR3 nucleotides: TGTGCCTGGAGTCTATCTTCACCCCTCCACTTT. Its translation: CAWSLSSPLHF.

The sample holds one count of this clone. V is TRBV5-5 and J is TRBJ2-2; the D is unclear. This CDR3 spans 13 amino acids. In germline, CDR1 is SGHKS, CDR2 YYEKEE (reference sequence). V gave up 3 bases and J gave up 4 bases, with 7 bases separating them. CDR3 DNA sequence: TGTGCCAGCAGCTGGGGTACCACCGGGGAGCTGTTTTTT. It encodes CASSWGTTGELFF.

V usage is TRBV11-3 and J usage is TRBJ2-7; D not certain. There are 14 residues in the CDR3. V was trimmed by 5 bases and J by 2 bases, leaving 13 bases between them. Germline V gene sequence: CDR1 SGHNT, CDR2 YENEEA. CDR3 loop: CASSPNGGAYEQYF. DNA for the CDR3: TGTGCCAGCAGCCCAAATGGTGGGGCCTACGAGCAGTACTTC.

Only one count was recorded for this clone. The J gene is TRBJ1-2, the V gene TRBV7-9; 8 bases line up with TRBD1. V lost 5 bases, J lost 8 bases, and 13 bases stayed unmatched. The CDR3 consists of 15 residues. Germline values: CDR1 SEHNR, CDR2 FQNEAQ (reference sequence). Written as DNA, the CDR3 is TGTGCCAGCAGCGCTGAAACCGGGACAGGTACCGGCTACACCTTC. Its translation: CASSAETGTGTGYTF.

CDR3 sequence (DNA): TGTGCCAGCAGTGATTATAGTTATAGCTATGGCTACACCTTC. Its translation is CASSDYSYSYGYTF. V and J are TRBV6-1 and TRBJ1-2; the D is unclear. Trimming took 3 bases from V and 4 from J, leaving 12 bases between them. There are 14 residues in the CDR3. Germline CDR1 is MNHNS and CDR2 is SASEGT.

The chain has TRBV7-2 and TRBJ1-6; D unresolved. V was cut by 7 bases and J by 9 bases, with 19 bases left in between. Germline values: CDR1 SGHTA, CDR2 FQGNSA. The CDR3 has 15 residues. CDR3 amino acids: CASTPRSSRASPLHF. CDR3 coding DNA: TGTGCCAGCACCCCTCGCAGCTCTAGGGCTTCACCCCTCCACTTT.

The chain employs TRBV18 and TRBJ1-2, with D perhaps matching TRBD1 (6 bases). V was clipped by 6 bases and J by 3 bases, with 17 bases between them. Germline CDR1 reads KGHSH; CDR2 reads LQKENI. The length of the CDR3 is 15 residues. The CDR3 DNA is TGTGCCAGCTCGGACGGGGCAGGGGTAGACTATGGCTACACCTTC. Translation gives CASSDGAGVDYGYTF.

The chain joins TRBV11-2 to TRBJ2-3; the D is unclear. Trimming took off 7 bases at V and 1 base at J, with 12 bases between the two ends. Per the germline V gene, CDR1 is SGHAT and CDR2 is FQNNGV. CDR3 length equals 14 residues. CDR3 DNA: TGTGCCAGCAACCTTCTTGTGGGCACAGATACGCAGTATTTT. This translates into CASNLLVGTDTQYF.

This clone was seen a single time. The V and J genes are TRBV5-4 and TRBJ2-6; 8 nucleotides agree with TRBD1. The length of the CDR3 is 17 residues. V shed 7 bases and J 2 bases; nucleotides not matched to a gene: 11. Looked up from germline, CDR1 is SGHNT and CDR2 is YYREEE (reference sequence). CDR3 bases: TGTGCCAGCGTCCTTGGGCAGGGGGCCGCTGGGGCCAACGTCCTGACTTTC. Translating it yields CASVLGQGAAGANVLTF.

J is TRBJ2-3 and V is TRBV2; 8 positions agree with TRBD2. The V gene end was trimmed by 6 bases and the J gene end by 0 bases; junction bases not matched to a gene: 14. This CDR3 comprises 18 residues. Germline V gene data show CDR1 as SNHLY and CDR2 as FYNNEI. The CDR3 is CASRPGLGKISSTDTQYF. The CDR3 coding sequence is TGTGCCAGCAGGCCGGGACTAGGGAAAATTTCGAGCACAGATACGCAGTATTTT.

V usage is TRBV9 and J usage is TRBJ1-4, with 9 bases fitting TRBD1. Germline values: CDR1 SGDLS, CDR2 YYNGEE. V trimming: 1 base; J trimming: 8 bases; junction bases outside the gene matches: 6. The CDR3 totals 15 residues. CDR3 DNA: TGTGCCAGCAGCGTAAGGACAGGGGTGGGGGAAAAACTGTTTTTT. Translated: CASSVRTGVGEKLFF.

This chain joins TRBV18 and TRBJ1-1; D remains unclear. Germline-derived CDR1 and CDR2 are KGHSH and LQKENI. The CDR3 consists of 13 residues. The V gene lost 3 bases and the J gene lost 2 bases, with 7 bases spanning the gap. The CDR3 here is CASSPGINTEAFF. CDR3 nucleotide sequence: TGTGCCAGCTCACCGGGGATCAACACTGAAGCTTTCTTT. Full variable domain (rest looked up from reference TRBV18 and TRBJ1-1): NAGVMQNPRHLVRRRGQEARLRCSPMKGHSHVYWYRQLPEEGLKFMVYLQKENIIDESGMPKERFSAEFPKEGPSILRIQQVVRGDSAAYFCASSPGINTEAFFGQGTRLTVV.

This chain connects TRBV5-6 to TRBJ1-4; D ambiguous. Germline loops: CDR1 SGHDT, CDR2 YYEEEE. V lost 1 base and J lost 12, with 19 bases in between. The CDR3 consists of 15 residues. The CDR3 DNA sequence: TGTGCCAGCAGCTTGATCTCGACGCCGGCATCGGAACTGTTTTTT. Translating it yields CASSLISTPASELFF.